At least ten counts were recorded for the clone carrying this TCR beta chain. Its antigen remains unidentified. The V gene lost 0 bases and the J gene lost 1 base, with 4 bases spanning the gap. CDR1 and CDR2 (germline): ENHRY, SYGVKD. This CDR3 has 13 residues. This sample was taken from a study of Graves' ophthalmopathy and Graves' hyperthyroidism. Study-wide context: Peripheral blood sampling occurred at initial diagnosis, before any treatment.

For repertoire sequencing, the TCR beta CDR3 regions were amplified from RNA transcripts. First-round RT-PCR used HTBI primers; second-round multiplex PCR followed. TCRdb analysed the multiplex PCR reads with MiXCR anew, one entry per CDR3 protein. The sample lists 200,000 to 250,000 distinct CDR3 sequences; around 28% were seen once. General study points: With about 88% sensitivity and approximately 79% specificity, a 13-signature model separated ophthalmopathy from stable hyperthyroidism. Blood shared most expanded thyroid clonotypes above 0.001 frequency.

The J gene is TRBJ2-7, the V gene TRBV10-3; the D is unclear. Material for sequencing was peripheral blood. The clonotype originates from a man aged 45 to 65 with Graves' ophthalmopathy. Here the CDR3 reads CAISESDSYEQYF. CDR3 sequence (DNA): TGTGCCATCAGTGAGTCCGATTCCTACGAGCAGTACTTC.